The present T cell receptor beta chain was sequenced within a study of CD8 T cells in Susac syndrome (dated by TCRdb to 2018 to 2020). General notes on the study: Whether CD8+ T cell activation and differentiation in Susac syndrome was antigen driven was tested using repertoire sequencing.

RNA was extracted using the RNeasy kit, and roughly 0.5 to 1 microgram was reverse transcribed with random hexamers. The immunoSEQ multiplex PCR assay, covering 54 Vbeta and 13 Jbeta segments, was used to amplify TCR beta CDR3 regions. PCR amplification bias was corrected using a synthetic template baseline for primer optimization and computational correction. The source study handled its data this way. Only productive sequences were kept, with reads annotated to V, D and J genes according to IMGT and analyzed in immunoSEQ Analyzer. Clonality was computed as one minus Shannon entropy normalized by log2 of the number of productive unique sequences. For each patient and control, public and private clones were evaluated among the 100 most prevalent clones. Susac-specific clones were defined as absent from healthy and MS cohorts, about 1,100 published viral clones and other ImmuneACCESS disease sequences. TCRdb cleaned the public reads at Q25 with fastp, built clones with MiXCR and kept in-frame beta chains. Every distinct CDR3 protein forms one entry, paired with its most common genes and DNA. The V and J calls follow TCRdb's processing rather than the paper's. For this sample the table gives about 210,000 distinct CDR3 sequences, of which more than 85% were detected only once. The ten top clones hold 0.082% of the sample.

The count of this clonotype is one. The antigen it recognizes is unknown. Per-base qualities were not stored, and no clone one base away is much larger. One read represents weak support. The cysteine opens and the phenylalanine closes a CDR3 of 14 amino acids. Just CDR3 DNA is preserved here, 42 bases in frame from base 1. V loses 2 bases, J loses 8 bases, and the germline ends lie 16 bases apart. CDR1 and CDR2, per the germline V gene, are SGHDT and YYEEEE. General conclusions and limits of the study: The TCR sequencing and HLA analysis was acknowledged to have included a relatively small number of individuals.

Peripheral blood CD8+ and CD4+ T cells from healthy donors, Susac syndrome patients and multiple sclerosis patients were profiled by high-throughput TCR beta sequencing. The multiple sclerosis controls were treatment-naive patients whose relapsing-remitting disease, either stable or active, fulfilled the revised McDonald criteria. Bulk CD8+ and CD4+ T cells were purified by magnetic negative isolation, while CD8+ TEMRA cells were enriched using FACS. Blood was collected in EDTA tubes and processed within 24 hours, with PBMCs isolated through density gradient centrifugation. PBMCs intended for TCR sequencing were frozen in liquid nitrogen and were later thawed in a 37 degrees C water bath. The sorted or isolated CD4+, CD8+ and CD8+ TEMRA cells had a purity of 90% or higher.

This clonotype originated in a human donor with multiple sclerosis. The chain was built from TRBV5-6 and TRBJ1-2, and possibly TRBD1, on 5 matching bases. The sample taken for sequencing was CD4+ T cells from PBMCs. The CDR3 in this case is CASSFTMGDRGYTF. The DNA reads TGTGCCAGCAGCTTTACCATGGGGGACCGAGGCTACACCTTC.